The sequence of this T cell receptor beta chain was determined in a study of T cells in tumors after PD-1 blockade. At the level of the study: Patients had no prior checkpoint blockade, systemic immunosuppressants, or anti-cancer therapy within 4 weeks. Blood samples averaged around 110,000 templates (range about 24,679-260,000) and 36,536 unique clonotypes.

Study-wide findings and caveats: Roughly two fifths of tumor TCR clonotypes were also found in blood.

Only in-frame clones appear in the TCRdb table, and some are missing; sequencing was by immunoSEQ multiplex PCR. The sample includes about 47,000 clones, 75% to 80% of them seen just once. On this clone: Its specificity is unknown.

Template: tumor biopsy or peripheral blood genomic DNA, about 616-6,004 ng per sample. Trimming pared 0 bases from V and 0 bases from J, leaving 3 bases between. Germline CDR1 and CDR2: SGHRS and YFSETQ. The CDR3 sequence is 13 residues long. The chain carries TRBV5-1 and TRBJ1-1, with no clear D. The sequence was collected from a human donor with basal cell carcinoma. This material consisted of PBMCs, taken before anti-PD-1 treatment. The CDR3, as DNA: TGCGCCAGCAGCTTGGAAGTGAACACTGAAGCTTTCTTT. This translates into CASSLEVNTEAFF.